This is a list of T cell receptor beta chains from one sample in a study of T cells in Graves' hyperthyroidism and ophthalmopathy. TCRdb reanalysed the multiplex PCR reads using MiXCR and keeps one entry per CDR3 protein. Of about 640,000 distinct CDR3 sequences listed, less than 25% are singletons. Material: blood. The receptor source for this set is a man aged 30 to 45 with Graves' ophthalmopathy. The CDR3 runs from the conserved cysteine through the conserved F or W. The D gene is left open where the match is weak. Clone size is shown for a subset of rows, as once, few, many or a class of expanded clone.

clone_size	v_call	d_call	j_call	cdr3_length	cdr3_nt	cdr3_aa
few	TRBV20-1	TRBD2	TRBJ2-5	16	TGCAGTGCTAGAGCGCAACTAGCGGGAAAACAAGAGACCCAGTACTTC	CSARAQLAGKQETQYF
.	TRBV6-2/TRBV6-3	TRBD2	TRBJ2-3	15	TGTGCCAGCTCGACTAGCGGGAGTGGCACAGATACGCAGTATTTT	CASSTSGSGTDTQYF
many	TRBV27	.	TRBJ2-3	12	TGTGCCAGCAGTCCGTCCCCTTATACGCAGTATTTT	CASSPSPYTQYF
many	TRBV7-9	.	TRBJ2-1	15	TGTGCCAGCAGCTTCGGACGGGACGATGGATATGAGCAGTTCTTC	CASSFGRDDGYEQFF
.	TRBV6-1	.	TRBJ1-4	12	TGTGCCAGCCGGTGGAGTTTAGAAAAACTGTTTTTT	CASRWSLEKLFF
.	TRBV2	.	TRBJ2-2	13	TGTGCCAGCAGTGCAGGTCCCACCGGGGAGCTGTTTTTT	CASSAGPTGELFF
.	TRBV4-2	.	TRBJ2-1	14	TGTGCCAGCAGCACCTCCGGGGGACCCAATGAGCAGTTCTTC	CASSTSGGPNEQFF
few	TRBV7-9	.	TRBJ1-1	13	TGTGCCAGCAGCCAGAAGGTGGAGGTTGGTGCTTTCTTT	CASSQKVEVGAFF
.	TRBV6-5	.	TRBJ1-4	15	TGTGCCAGCAGTTACTCGTCAGGGATCTGGGAAAAACTGTTTTTT	CASSYSSGIWEKLFF
.	TRBV27	TRBD2	TRBJ2-2	16	TGTGCCAGCAGTTGGGGGGGAGTCCCGAACACCGGGGAGCTGTTTTTT	CASSWGGVPNTGELFF
few	TRBV7-2	.	TRBJ1-2	14	TGTGCCAGCAGCACAGGCCGGGGTTACTATGGCTACACCTTC	CASSTGRGYYGYTF
.	TRBV5-5	TRBD1	TRBJ1-4	14	TGTGCCAGCAGCCGGGGACAGGAGCGTGAAAAACTGTTTTTT	CASSRGQEREKLFF
.	TRBV20-1	.	TRBJ2-1	12	TGCAGTGCTAGAGTACCCAACAATGAGCAGTTCTTC	CSARVPNNEQFF
few	TRBV18	.	TRBJ1-5	18	TGTGCCAGCTCACCAGACTCTCCTACCATCATTAGCAATCAGCCCCAGCATTTT	CASSPDSPTIISNQPQHF
many	TRBV28	.	TRBJ2-5	14	TGTGCCAGCAGTCCTCAGGGGCTCCAAGAGACCCAGTACTTC	CASSPQGLQETQYF
many	TRBV11-3	TRBD1	TRBJ2-1	16	TGTGCCAGCAGCCCAGGCCGGGACAGCTCCTACAATGAGCAGTTCTTC	CASSPGRDSSYNEQFF
.	TRBV24-1	TRBD1	TRBJ2-5	18	TGTGCCACCAGTGATACCCGGGACAGGGGGCGGTCGGGAGAGACCCAGTACTTC	CATSDTRDRGRSGETQYF
few	TRBV28	TRBD1	TRBJ2-7	13	TGTGCCAGCAGTTTGACAGGGGCAAACGAGCAGTACTTC	CASSLTGANEQYF
few	TRBV2	TRBD2	TRBJ2-3	16	TGTGCCAGCACAAAGGTGGGCGGGGGAGAAGGCGATACGCAGTATTTT	CASTKVGGGEGDTQYF
.	TRBV9	TRBD2	TRBJ2-2	17	TGTGCCAGCAGCGCGACTAGCGGGAGGGCCCTCTACGGGGAGCTGTTTTTT	CASSATSGRALYGELFF
few	TRBV19	TRBD2	TRBJ2-3	15	TGTGCCAGTAGGACCGGACTAGCGGTGGCAGATACGCAGTATTTT	CASRTGLAVADTQYF
many	TRBV11-1	.	TRBJ2-3	13	TGTGCCAGCAGCTTAGGCCTGGCAGATACGCAGTATTTT	CASSLGLADTQYF
few	TRBV19	TRBD1	TRBJ1-5	17	TGTGCCAGTAGTTCACGGCTGGACAGGACGCTTTATCAGCCCCAGCATTTT	CASSSRLDRTLYQPQHF
many	TRBV12-3/TRBV12-4	TRBD1	TRBJ2-7	14	TGTGCCAGTTCCCGGACAGGTACCAGATACGAGCAGTACTTC	CASSRTGTRYEQYF
.	TRBV6-1	.	TRBJ1-4	16	TGTGCCAGCAGTATATTGGGCTCGGGACTTAATGAAAAACTGTTTTTT	CASSILGSGLNEKLFF
.	TRBV29-1	.	TRBJ1-1	11	TGCAGCGTTGCAAACAGGGTTGAAGCTTTCTTT	CSVANRVEAFF
.	TRBV20-1	TRBD1	TRBJ2-3	13	TGCAGTGCTAGCCAAACAGGGGAAGCCACGCAGTATTTT	CSASQTGEATQYF
many	TRBV3-1	TRBD1	TRBJ1-2	15	TGTGCCAGCAGCCAAGAGGGACAGGGAATCTATGGCTACACCTTC	CASSQEGQGIYGYTF
.	TRBV9	.	TRBJ2-3	14	TGTGCCAGCAGCCCCAACTCACAGGCAGATACGCAGTATTTT	CASSPNSQADTQYF
few	TRBV28	.	TRBJ2-7	14	TGTGCCAGCAGTTTCCAAACAAGAAGCTACGAGCAGTACTTC	CASSFQTRSYEQYF
.	TRBV20-1	TRBD2	TRBJ2-7	15	TGCAGTGCTAGAGATCAGGGAGCGGGACTAACCGAGCAGTACTTC	CSARDQGAGLTEQYF
many	TRBV28	TRBD2	TRBJ2-2	17	TGTGCCAGCAGTTTGACTAGCGGGAGGTATATCACCGGGGAGCTGTTTTTT	CASSLTSGRYITGELFF
many	TRBV11-2	TRBD1	TRBJ1-1	14	TGTGCCAGCAGTTCCGCCGGGACAGGCTCTGAAGCTTTCTTT	CASSSAGTGSEAFF
.	TRBV7-2	.	TRBJ2-3	14	TGTGCCAGCAGCTTAAAGGGGGGCAAAGATACGCAGTATTTT	CASSLKGGKDTQYF
many	TRBV11-2	TRBD1	TRBJ1-1	16	TGTGCCAGCAGCTCTCTTAGGGGACAGTATCCCACTGAAGCTTTCTTT	CASSSLRGQYPTEAFF
.	TRBV10-3	TRBD1	TRBJ1-1	17	TGTGCCATCAGTGAGACTCTGACAGGGGCGTCGAACACTGAAGCTTTCTTT	CAISETLTGASNTEAFF
many	TRBV5-1	.	TRBJ2-3	16	TGCGCCAGCAGCCCCACCCGGGGAGTAGTCACAGATACGCAGTATTTT	CASSPTRGVVTDTQYF
.	TRBV11-1	TRBD2	TRBJ2-7	15	TGTGCCAGCAGCTTGGGGGCTAGCGGGAGAATCGAGCAGTACTTC	CASSLGASGRIEQYF
many	TRBV9	.	TRBJ2-1	12	TGTGCCAGCAGCCCTTACCTCAATGAGCAGTTCTTC	CASSPYLNEQFF
.	TRBV20-1	.	TRBJ1-5	12	TGCAGTGCTAGAAAGGCAGATCAGCCCCAGCATTTT	CSARKADQPQHF
.	TRBV12-3/TRBV12-4	.	TRBJ2-7	15	TGTGCCAGCAGTTTCGCGGGTAGCGAGTCCTACGAGCAGTACTTC	CASSFAGSESYEQYF
.	TRBV27	.	TRBJ2-7	13	TGTGCCAGCAGTTTAACCCCCGCCTACGAGCAGTACTTC	CASSLTPAYEQYF
once	TRBV14	.	TRBJ2-7	13	TGTGCCAGCAGCCAAGAGGGGAATTACGAGCAGTACTTC	CASSQEGNYEQYF
few	TRBV5-1	TRBD1	TRBJ1-2	15	TGCGCCAGCAGCTTGATAGGGGACAGCAGGGGCGGCTACACCTTC	CASSLIGDSRGGYTF
.	TRBV18	.	TRBJ1-3	14	TGTGCCAGCTCACCTAAGGGCTCTGGAAACACCATATATTTT	CASSPKGSGNTIYF
many	TRBV20-1	.	TRBJ2-3	15	TGCAGTGCTAGAGAGCCCAGGGCCCCCACAGATACGCAGTATTTT	CSAREPRAPTDTQYF
few	TRBV25-1	.	TRBJ2-7	14	TGTGCCAGCAGTGAATGGGGCAGCTCCTACGAGCAGTACTTC	CASSEWGSSYEQYF
.	TRBV5-5	TRBD1	TRBJ2-7	16	TGTGCCAGCAGCTTGGTACCGGGACAGGGGAATTACGAGCAGTACTTC	CASSLVPGQGNYEQYF
.	TRBV12-3/TRBV12-4	TRBD1	TRBJ2-7	13	TGTGCCAGCAGAGCTGGGACAGTGGACGAGCAGTACTTC	CASRAGTVDEQYF
.	TRBV15	.	TRBJ2-2	14	TGTGCCACCAGCAGAGTACCGAGCACCGGGGAGCTGTTTTTT	CATSRVPSTGELFF
few	TRBV28	.	TRBJ1-3	15	TGTGCCAGCCCCGGAGGGGGGGCCTTTACTTTCACCATATATTTT	CASPGGGAFTFTIYF
many	TRBV7-3	TRBD2	TRBJ2-2	14	TGTGCCAGCAGCCACCTAGCGGGAGCCGGGGAGCTGTTTTTT	CASSHLAGAGELFF
few	TRBV3-1	.	TRBJ1-3	13	TGTGCCAGCAGCCCGGTCTCTGGAAACACCATATATTTT	CASSPVSGNTIYF
few	TRBV28	.	TRBJ1-6	18	TGTGCCAGCAGCCCGTTTTTTGAACCTAGGGGGTATAATTCACCCCTCCACTTT	CASSPFFEPRGYNSPLHF
many	TRBV2	.	TRBJ2-1	15	TGTGCCAGCAGCTTAGACAGGTCCCCCTACAATGAGCAGTTCTTC	CASSLDRSPYNEQFF
.	TRBV7-8	.	TRBJ2-5	14	TGTGCCAGCAGCGCCGGCCGGACTGGAGAGACCCAGTACTTC	CASSAGRTGETQYF
.	TRBV6-1	.	TRBJ2-7	15	TGTGCCAGCACCCTCGGGAAGGATCTCTTCTACGAGCAGTACTTC	CASTLGKDLFYEQYF
.	TRBV6-1	.	TRBJ2-3	11	TGTGCCATCCTTCGTACAGATACGCAGTATTTT	CAILRTDTQYF
many	TRBV2	TRBD1	TRBJ2-2	14	TGTGCCAGCAGACCCGGGACAGGGGCCGGGGAGCTGTTTTTT	CASRPGTGAGELFF